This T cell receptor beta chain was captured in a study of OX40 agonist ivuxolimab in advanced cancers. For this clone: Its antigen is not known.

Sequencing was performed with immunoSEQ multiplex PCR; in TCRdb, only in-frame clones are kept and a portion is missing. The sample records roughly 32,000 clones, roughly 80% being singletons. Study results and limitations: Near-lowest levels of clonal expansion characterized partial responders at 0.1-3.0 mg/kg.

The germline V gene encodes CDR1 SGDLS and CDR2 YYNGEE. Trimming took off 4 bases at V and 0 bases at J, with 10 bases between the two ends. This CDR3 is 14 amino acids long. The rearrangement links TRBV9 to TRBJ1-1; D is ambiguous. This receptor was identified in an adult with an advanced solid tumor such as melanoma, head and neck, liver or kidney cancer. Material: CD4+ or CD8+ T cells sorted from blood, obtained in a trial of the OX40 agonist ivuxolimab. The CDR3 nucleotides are TGTGCCAGCAGCCCCCGCCCTGTGAACACTGAAGCTTTCTTT. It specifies CASSPRPVNTEAFF.